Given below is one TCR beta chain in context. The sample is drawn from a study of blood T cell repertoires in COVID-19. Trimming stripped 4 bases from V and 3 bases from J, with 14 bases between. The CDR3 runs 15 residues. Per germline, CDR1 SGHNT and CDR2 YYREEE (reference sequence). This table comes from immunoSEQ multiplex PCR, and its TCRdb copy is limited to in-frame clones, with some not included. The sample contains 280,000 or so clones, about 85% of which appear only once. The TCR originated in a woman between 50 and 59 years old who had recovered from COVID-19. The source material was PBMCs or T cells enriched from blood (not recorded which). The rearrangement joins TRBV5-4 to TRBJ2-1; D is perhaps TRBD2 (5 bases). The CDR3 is CASSPQRWSYNEQFF. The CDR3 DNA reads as TGTGCCAGCAGCCCGCAGCGGTGGAGCTACAATGAGCAGTTCTTC.